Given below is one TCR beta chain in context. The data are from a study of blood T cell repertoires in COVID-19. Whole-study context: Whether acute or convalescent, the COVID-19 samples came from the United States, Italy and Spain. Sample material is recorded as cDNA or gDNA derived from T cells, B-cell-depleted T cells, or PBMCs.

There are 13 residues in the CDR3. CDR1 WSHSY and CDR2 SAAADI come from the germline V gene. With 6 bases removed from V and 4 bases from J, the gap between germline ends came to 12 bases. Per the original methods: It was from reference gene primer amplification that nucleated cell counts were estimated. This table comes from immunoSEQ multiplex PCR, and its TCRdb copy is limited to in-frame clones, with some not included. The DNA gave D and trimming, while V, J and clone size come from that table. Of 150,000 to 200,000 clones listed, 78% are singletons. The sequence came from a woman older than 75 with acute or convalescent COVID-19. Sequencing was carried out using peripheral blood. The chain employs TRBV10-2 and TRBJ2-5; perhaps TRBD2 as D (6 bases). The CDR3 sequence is CASRGRRGETQYF. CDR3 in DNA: TGCGCCAGCAGGGGACGGAGGGGAGAGACCCAGTACTTC.